The clone carrying this TCR beta chain has only a few counts. All patients reached thyroid surgery having received no treatment beforehand. The data were obtained in a study of metastatic and nonmetastatic thyroid tumors. Trimming removed 2 bases at V and 12 bases at J, with 10 bases between. CDR3 length: 11 residues. Per germline, CDR1 SGHAT and CDR2 FQDESV (reference sequence). MiXCR was used by TCRdb to re-call the PCR reads. The profile shows over 50,000 clones, 25% to 30% of them singletons. J is TRBJ1-1 and V is TRBV11-1; D not certain. Sequences were obtained from blood. This TCR came from a female donor with papillary thyroid cancer or a benign thyroid nodule (not recorded which). Some clones in this sample may be carry-over from other donors' samples. The CDR3 loop reads CASSLSRVTFF. DNA for the CDR3: TGTGCCAGCAGCTTAAGCCGAGTTACTTTCTTT.